The rows below give T cell receptor beta chains drawn from one sample of a study of vaccination effects on CD4 cells after COVID-19. Antigen specificity for these receptors is unknown. Data came from immunoSEQ multiplex PCR; TCRdb stores just in-frame clones and leaves some out. The sample shows 65,000 to 80,000 clones, 60% to 80% of them seen only once. The source was CD4+ T cells from PBMCs cultured without peptide, collected before COVID-19 vaccination. The source of these receptors is a human donor who received a COVID-19 vaccine. Each CDR3 is given with its conserved first and last residue. D genes are given only for firm matches. Clone size is not always given. Where it is, it says once, few, many or a class for expanded clones.

CDR3 protein	CDR3 DNA	D gene	J gene	clone size	V gene
CASSFWDGANVLTF	TGTGCCAGCAGCTTCTGGGATGGGGCCAACGTCCTGACTTTC	NA	TRBJ2-6	once	TRBV5-8
CASSRGNTIYF	TGTGCCAGCAGCCGGGGGAACACCATATATTTT	NA	TRBJ1-3	NA	TRBV25-1
CASSYGGRLSGYTF	TGTGCCAGCAGTTACGGGGGACGCCTGAGTGGCTACACCTTC	NA	TRBJ1-2	NA	TRBV6-5
CASSMGQGGGTYNSPLHF	TGTGCCAGCAGCATGGGACAGGGCGGCGGTACATATAATTCACCCCTCCACTTT	TRBD1	TRBJ1-6	few	TRBV7-2
CASSRTGSYTEAFF	TGTGCCAGCTCACGGACAGGGAGTTACACTGAAGCTTTCTTT	TRBD1	TRBJ1-1	NA	TRBV18
CASSSHLQGSLTDTQYF	TGCGCCAGCAGCTCCCACCTACAGGGGTCACTCACAGATACGCAGTATTTT	TRBD1	TRBJ2-3	NA	TRBV5-1
CSASRELGQGNQPQHF	TGCAGTGCTAGTCGTGAGTTGGGACAAGGAAATCAGCCCCAGCATTTT	NA	TRBJ1-5	NA	TRBV20-1
CATSDPTGVGYNEQFF	TGTGCCACCAGTGATCCGACAGGGGTTGGTTACAATGAGCAGTTCTTC	TRBD1	TRBJ2-1	few	TRBV24-1
CASSPGTGDVTQYF	TGTGCCAGCAGTCCCGGGACAGGGGATGTGACCCAGTACTTC	TRBD1	TRBJ2-5	NA	TRBV5-8
CASSQGPRYGYTF	TGCGCCAGCAGCCAAGGACCTAGATATGGCTACACCTTC	NA	TRBJ1-2	NA	TRBV4-1
CASSDRDRGLRQPQHF	TGTGCCAGCAGTGACCGGGACAGGGGGCTTCGGCAGCCCCAGCATTTT	TRBD1	TRBJ1-5	NA	TRBV27
CASSPLGVGTDTQYF	TGTGCCAGCTCACCATTAGGGGTGGGCACAGATACGCAGTATTTT	NA	TRBJ2-3	NA	TRBV18
CASSGRLDGEKLFF	TGTGCCAGTAGTGGACGGCTTGACGGTGAAAAACTGTTTTTT	NA	TRBJ1-4	NA	TRBV19
CASSSRGEGLQPQHF	TGTGCCAGCAGTTCGCGGGGCGAGGGTTTGCAGCCCCAGCATTTT	NA	TRBJ1-5	NA	TRBV6-5
CASSTRGQDLKETQYF	TGTGCCAGCAGCACCCGGGGACAAGACTTAAAAGAGACCCAGTACTTC	NA	TRBJ2-5	NA	TRBV7-7
CASSEPTGFGEKLFF	TGCGCCAGCAGCGAGCCTACAGGGTTCGGAGAAAAACTGTTTTTT	NA	TRBJ1-4	NA	TRBV5-1
CASSPTSGATDTQYF	TGTGCCAGCAGTCCGACTAGCGGGGCAACAGATACGCAGTATTTT	TRBD2	TRBJ2-3	NA	TRBV27
CASRVITNTEAFF	TGTGCCAGCAGAGTCATAACGAACACTGAAGCTTTCTTT	NA	TRBJ1-1	NA	TRBV6-6
CASRPPSSGGAHEQFF	TGTGCCAGCAGACCACCTTCTAGCGGGGGGGCCCATGAGCAGTTCTTC	TRBD2	TRBJ2-1	NA	TRBV7-2
CASSPKNTGELFF	TGTGCCAGCTCACCAAAAAACACCGGGGAGCTGTTTTTT	NA	TRBJ2-2	NA	TRBV18
CAWSVSQGARGYTF	TGTGCCTGGAGTGTAAGTCAGGGGGCCCGTGGCTACACCTTC	TRBD1	TRBJ1-2	NA	TRBV30
CASRKSRGRSTDTQYF	TGTGCCAGCAGAAAAAGCAGGGGAAGGAGCACAGATACGCAGTATTTT	NA	TRBJ2-3	NA	TRBV7-2
CASSPGTSGGTDTQYF	TGTGCCAGCAGCCCCGGAACTAGCGGGGGCACAGATACGCAGTATTTT	TRBD2	TRBJ2-3	NA	TRBV5-5
CASSYSSQPQHF	TGTGCCAGCAGTTACTCGAGTCAGCCCCAGCATTTT	NA	TRBJ1-5	NA	TRBV6-6
CASAGQTGDTQYF	TGTGCCAGCGCGGGACAAACGGGAGATACGCAGTATTTT	NA	TRBJ2-3	NA	TRBV9
CASSIQTGADTQYF	TGTGCCAGCAGCATACAGACAGGGGCGGACACGCAGTATTTT	TRBD1	TRBJ2-3	NA	TRBV7-2
CSGLSGVGYTF	TGCAGCGGACTTTCCGGGGTTGGCTACACCTTC	NA	TRBJ1-2	NA	TRBV29-1
CASSVQVNTEAFF	TGCGCCAGCAGCGTACAGGTGAACACTGAAGCTTTCTTT	NA	TRBJ1-1	NA	TRBV5-1
CASSQGAGSYNSPLHF	TGTGCCAGCAGCCAAGGGGCAGGGTCCTATAATTCACCCCTCCACTTT	NA	TRBJ1-6	NA	TRBV14
CASSSFGSNTEAFF	TGTGCCAGCAGCTCGTTTGGGTCGAACACTGAAGCTTTCTTT	NA	TRBJ1-1	NA	TRBV7-2
CASSLAVNTEAFF	TGTGCCAGCAGCTTAGCGGTGAACACTGAAGCTTTCTTT	NA	TRBJ1-1	NA	TRBV3-1/TRBV3-2
CSASTRTNYGYTF	TGCAGTGCTAGTACGAGGACAAACTATGGCTACACCTTC	NA	TRBJ1-2	few	TRBV20-1
CASSILAGALNEQFF	TGTGCCAGCAGCATTCTAGCGGGGGCCCTCAATGAGCAGTTCTTC	TRBD2	TRBJ2-1	NA	TRBV7-3
CASSPSRGGENTEAFF	TGCGCCAGCAGCCCCTCTAGGGGGGGCGAGAACACTGAAGCTTTCTTT	NA	TRBJ1-1	NA	TRBV5-1
CASSKKLGTGSQFF	TGTGCCAGCAGCAAAAAGCTCGGGACAGGGTCACAGTTCTTC	TRBD1	TRBJ2-1	NA	TRBV7-2
CASSRGGAGYGYTF	TGTGCCAGCAGCCGAGGGGGCGCCGGCTATGGCTACACCTTC	TRBD1	TRBJ1-2	NA	TRBV6-2/TRBV6-3
CASSEGLSDYNEQFF	TGTGCCAGCTCGGAGGGGCTATCAGACTACAATGAGCAGTTCTTC	NA	TRBJ2-1	NA	TRBV18
CASSRQGNSGNTIYF	TGTGCCAGCAGTCGACAGGGAAATTCCGGAAACACCATATATTTT	TRBD1	TRBJ1-3	NA	TRBV3-1/TRBV3-2
CASSQSRLSGELFF	TGCGCCAGCAGCCAATCGAGGTTGTCCGGGGAGCTGTTTTTT	NA	TRBJ2-2	NA	TRBV4-3
CASSLDSSRGYTF	TGCGCCAGCAGCTTAGACAGCTCTCGTGGCTACACCTTC	NA	TRBJ1-2	NA	TRBV10-1
CASSLGPGSGNTIYF	TGTGCCAGCAGCTTAGGTCCCGGGTCTGGAAACACCATATATTTT	NA	TRBJ1-3	NA	TRBV7-2
CASSEADTQYF	TGTGCCAGCAGTGAGGCAGATACGCAGTATTTT	NA	TRBJ2-3	NA	TRBV2
CASSFSGGLPTDTQYF	TGTGCCAGCAGCTTTAGCGGGGGGCTCCCCACAGATACGCAGTATTTT	TRBD2	TRBJ2-3	NA	TRBV7-2
CASSMGSGTNEKLFF	TGTGCCAGTAGTATGGGTTCGGGAACTAATGAAAAACTGTTTTTT	NA	TRBJ1-4	NA	TRBV19
CASRGTGGTSMYGYTF	TGTGCCAGCCGGGGAACAGGGGGTACTTCTATGTATGGCTACACCTTC	TRBD1	TRBJ1-2	NA	TRBV19
CASSPGQAKLAKNIQYF	TGTGCCAGCAGCCCCGGACAGGCTAAACTAGCCAAAAACATTCAGTACTTC	TRBD1	TRBJ2-4	NA	TRBV3-1/TRBV3-2
CASSYSRGENYGYTF	TGTGCCAGCAGTTACTCGAGGGGCGAGAACTATGGCTACACCTTC	NA	TRBJ1-2	NA	TRBV6-5
CASSYRDPTDTQYF	TGCGCCAGCAGCTACAGAGACCCCACAGATACGCAGTATTTT	NA	TRBJ2-3	once	TRBV5-1
CASSILAVDDGTDTQYF	TGCGCCAGCAGCATTCTAGCGGTGGACGATGGCACAGATACGCAGTATTTT	TRBD2	TRBJ2-3	NA	TRBV5-1
CASSPTGVRTDTQYF	TGTGCCAGCAGCCCTACAGGCGTCCGCACAGATACGCAGTATTTT	NA	TRBJ2-3	NA	TRBV5-5
CASSPNIEYSNQPQHF	TGTGCCAGCAGTCCCAACATAGAATATAGCAATCAGCCCCAGCATTTT	NA	TRBJ1-5	few	TRBV6-2/TRBV6-3